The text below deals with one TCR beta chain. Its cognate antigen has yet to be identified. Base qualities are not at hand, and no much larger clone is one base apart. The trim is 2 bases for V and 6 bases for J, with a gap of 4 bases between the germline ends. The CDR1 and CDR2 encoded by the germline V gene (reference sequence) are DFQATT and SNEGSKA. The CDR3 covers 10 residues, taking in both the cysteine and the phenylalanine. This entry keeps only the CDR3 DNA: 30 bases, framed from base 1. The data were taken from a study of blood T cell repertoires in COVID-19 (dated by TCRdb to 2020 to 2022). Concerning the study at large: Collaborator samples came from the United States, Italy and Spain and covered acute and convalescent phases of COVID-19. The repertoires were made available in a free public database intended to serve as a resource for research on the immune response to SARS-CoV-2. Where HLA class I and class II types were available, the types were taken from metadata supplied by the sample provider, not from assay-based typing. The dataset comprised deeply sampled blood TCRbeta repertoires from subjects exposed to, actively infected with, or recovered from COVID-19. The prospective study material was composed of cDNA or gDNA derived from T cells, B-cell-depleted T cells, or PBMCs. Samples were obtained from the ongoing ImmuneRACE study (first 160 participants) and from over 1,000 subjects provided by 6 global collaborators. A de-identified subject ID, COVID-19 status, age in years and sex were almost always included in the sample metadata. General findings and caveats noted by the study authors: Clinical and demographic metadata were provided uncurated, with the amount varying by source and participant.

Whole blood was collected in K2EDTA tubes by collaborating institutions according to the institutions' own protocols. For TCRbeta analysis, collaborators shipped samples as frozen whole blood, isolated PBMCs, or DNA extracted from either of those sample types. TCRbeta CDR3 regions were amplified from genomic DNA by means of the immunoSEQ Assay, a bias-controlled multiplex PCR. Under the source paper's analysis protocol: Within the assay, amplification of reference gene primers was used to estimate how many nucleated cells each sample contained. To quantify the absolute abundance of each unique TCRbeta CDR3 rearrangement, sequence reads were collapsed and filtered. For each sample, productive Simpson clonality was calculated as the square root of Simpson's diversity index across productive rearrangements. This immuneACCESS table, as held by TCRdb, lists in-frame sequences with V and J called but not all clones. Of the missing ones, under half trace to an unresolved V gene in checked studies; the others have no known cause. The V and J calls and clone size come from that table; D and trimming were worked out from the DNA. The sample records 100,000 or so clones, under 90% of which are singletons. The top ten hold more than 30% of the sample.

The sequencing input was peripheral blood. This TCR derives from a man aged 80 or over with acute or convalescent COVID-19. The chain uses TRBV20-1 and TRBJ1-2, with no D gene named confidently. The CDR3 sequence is CSARIDGYTF. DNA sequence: TGCAGTGCTAGAATCGATGGCTACACCTTC.